This entry lists 4 T cell receptor beta chains sequenced from one sample in a study of cytomegalovirus exposure and HLA in healthy donors. Primers for the PCR totalled 60 Vbeta and 13 Jbeta. This table comes from immunoSEQ multiplex PCR, and its TCRdb copy is limited to in-frame clones, with some not included. This sample has tens of thousands of clones, with 78% found just once. Input material: PBMCs. Receptor source: a middle-aged woman in good health and CMV-seropositive.

The V call is TRBV7-6, the J call TRBJ2-1, with 7 bases lining up with TRBD2. CDR1 and CDR2 (germline): SGHVS, FNYEAQ. This CDR3 spans 17 amino acids. Trimming at V came to 1 base and at J to 4 bases, leaving 10 bases not matched to a gene. CDR3 coding DNA: TGTGCCAGCAGCTTAGGAGTCCGCGGGAGTGTTTACAATGAGCAGTTCTTC. It yields the protein CASSLGVRGSVYNEQFF.

This clone occurred a few times. This chain connects TRBV28 to TRBJ2-7; 11 nucleotides agree with TRBD2. J was trimmed by 6 bases and V by 6 bases; bases with no gene match: 10. CDR3 length: 15 residues. The germline CDR1 and CDR2 sequences are MDHEN and SYDVKM. The CDR3 DNA is TGTGCCAGCAGCCCACAACTAGCGGGAGCGGGCGAGCAGTACTTC. Its translation: CASSPQLAGAGEQYF.

Written as DNA, the CDR3 is TGTGCCAGCAGACAGGGGTCCCATGAGCAGTTCTTC. Translated, it gives CASRQGSHEQFF. V is TRBV5-4 and J is TRBJ2-1; TRBD1 aligns across 7 bases. J gave up 8 bases and V 5 bases, and 4 bases lay outside the gene matches. CDR3 size: 12 residues. Germline V lookup: CDR1 SGHNT, CDR2 YYREEE (reference sequence).

V gene TRBV4-3 combines with J gene TRBJ2-7; D uncertain. Trimming removed 2 bases at V and 3 bases at J, with 8 bases between. The CDR3 runs 13 residues. CDR1 LGHNA and CDR2 YSLEER come from the germline V gene. In nucleotides, the CDR3 is TGCGCCAGCAGCCAATGGTCAGGCTACGAGCAGTACTTC. Translated, it gives CASSQWSGYEQYF.